This T cell receptor (beta chain) was captured by sequencing in a study of Graves' ophthalmopathy and Graves' hyperthyroidism. RNA transcripts were the template, and TCR beta CDR3 regions were amplified from them. RT-PCR was first run with HTBI primers, then multiplex PCR in a second round. TCRdb independently ran MiXCR on the multiplex PCR reads; one entry per CDR3 protein. This table holds around 1.1 million distinct CDR3 sequences, about 36% found once. Sequenced input: peripheral blood or thyroid tissue (not recorded which). The TCR comes from an adult man with Graves' hyperthyroidism.

This chain's CDR3 is CASSFRPGAYEQYF. Here the CDR3 DNA reads TGTGCCAGCAGCTTCCGGCCAGGGGCCTACGAGCAGTACTTC. This sequence joins TRBV5-6 and TRBJ2-7, with TRBD1 as a possible D gene (6 bases). The CDR3 consists of 14 residues. Germline values: CDR1 SGHDT, CDR2 YYEEEE. Trimming took off 2 bases at V and 2 bases at J, with 11 bases between the two ends.